This entry lists 32 T cell receptor beta chains sequenced from one sample in a study of T cell changes during pregnancy in multiple sclerosis. TCRdb's copy holds only in-frame clones and misses some; the assay was immunoSEQ multiplex PCR. This sample yields over 35,000 clones, of which around 94% are seen a single time; 1.3% belongs to the top ten. Sequenced: peripheral blood. These receptors originate from a female donor with multiple sclerosis, enrolled in a pregnancy study.

This chain joins TRBV4-1 and TRBJ2-4, with D possibly called TRBD1 or TRBD2 (5 bases each). The CDR3 is made up of 22 amino acids. CDR1 and CDR2 from the germline V gene are MGHRA and YSYEKL. V was trimmed by 1 base and J by 2 bases, leaving 30 bases between them. The CDR3 is CASSQGQFGTRGVYRPKNIQYF. The CDR3 nucleotides read TGCGCCAGCAGCCAAGGACAGTTTGGTACTCGAGGGGTATATCGACCCAAAAACATTCAGTACTTC.

This chain connects TRBV6-1 to TRBJ2-7, with 7 bases aligning to TRBD1. Germline assignment: CDR1 MNHNS and CDR2 SASEGT. The V gene end was trimmed by 7 bases and the J gene end by 2 bases; junction bases not matched to a gene: 8. The CDR3 totals 14 residues. The CDR3 protein is CASTIQGPTYEQYF. The CDR3 DNA sequence: TGTGCCAGCACTATACAGGGGCCGACCTACGAGCAGTACTTC.

The V and J genes are TRBV5-1 and TRBJ1-1; no firm D call. Trimming removed 0 bases at V and 3 bases at J, with 6 bases between. The CDR3 is 13 residues long. Per germline, CDR1 SGHRS and CDR2 YFSETQ. CDR3 bases: TGCGCCAGCAGCTTGGCGGGGTACACTGAAGCTTTCTTT. Its translation is CASSLAGYTEAFF.

Only one count was recorded for this clone. This chain uses TRBV11-2 with TRBJ2-1, with unresolved D. The CDR3 loop spans 13 amino acids. Germline V CDR1 and CDR2: SGHAT, FQNNGV. The germline V and J ends were trimmed by 1 base and 4 bases, with 5 bases remaining between them. CDR3 coding DNA: TGTGCCAGCAGCTTAGCCGGGTACAATGAGCAGTTCTTC. This encodes CASSLAGYNEQFF.

Notes on this clone: The same CDR3 can be traced to other DNA sequences in this sample. V is TRBV6-4 and J is TRBJ2-3; the match to TRBD2 covers 10 bases. The CDR3 is 15 amino acids. V was pared by 3 bases and J by 1 base, with 1 base of the junction left unmatched. Germline CDR1 and CDR2: MRHNA and SNTAGT. CDR3 in DNA: TGTGCCAGCAGTGATGGGACTAGCGGCACAGATACGCAGTATTTT. Its protein product is CASSDGTSGTDTQYF.

This sequence joins TRBV4-1 and TRBJ2-2; TRBD1 agrees at 7 bases. Unmatched junction bases numbered 4, after V lost 0 bases and J lost 0 bases. The length of the CDR3 is 17 residues. CDR1 and CDR2 (germline): MGHRA, YSYEKL. The CDR3 is CASSQEPQGANTGELFF. CDR3 DNA: TGCGCCAGCAGCCAAGAACCGCAGGGGGCGAACACCGGGGAGCTGTTTTTT.

This clone appeared a single time. The V call is TRBV6-5, the J call TRBJ1-5, with D uncertain. In germline, CDR1 is MNHEY, CDR2 SVGAGI. This CDR3 comprises 14 residues. Trimming stripped 2 bases from V and 2 bases from J, with 7 bases between. CDR3 in amino acids: CASSYGGGNQPQHF. In nucleotides, the CDR3 is TGTGCCAGCAGTTACGGTGGGGGCAATCAGCCCCAGCATTTT.

The chain is built from TRBV6-5 and TRBJ1-2, with D possibly matching TRBD1 (5 bases). CDR3 size: 14 residues. The germline gives CDR1 MNHEY, CDR2 SVGAGI. The ends were cut back, 0 bases at V and 6 bases at J, with 11 bases in the middle. In DNA form, the CDR3 reads TGTGCCAGCAGTTACTCTTACGGGGCGGATGGCTACACCTTC. It yields the protein CASSYSYGADGYTF.

The chain links TRBV29-1 to TRBJ2-1; D unresolved. Germline CDR1 and CDR2: SQVTM and ANQGSEA. V was trimmed by 4 bases and J by 5 bases, leaving 9 bases between them. The CDR3 runs to 12 residues. The CDR3 DNA is TGCAGCGTTGTTTTACCCCACAATGAGCAGTTCTTC. Translating it yields CSVVLPHNEQFF.

V usage is TRBV29-1 and J usage is TRBJ1-2; 8 positions match TRBD1. V lost 6 bases and J lost 3; bases outside the gene matches: 6. This CDR3 is built from 13 residues. In germline, CDR1 is SQVTM, CDR2 ANQGSEA. CDR3 bases: TGCAGCGTAGAGACGACAGGGGACTATGGCTACACCTTC. It codes for CSVETTGDYGYTF.

J is TRBJ2-7 and V is TRBV29-1, with TRBD1 matching over 8 bases. The V and J ends lost 6 bases and 5 bases, in that order; junction bases with no gene match: 12. Looked up from germline, CDR1 is SQVTM and CDR2 is ANQGSEA. This CDR3 spans 14 amino acids. The CDR3 coding sequence is TGCAGCGTGGGGGCGCAGGGGGCTGGGAACGAGCAGTACTTC. Protein: CSVGAQGAGNEQYF.

The chain carries TRBV5-1 and TRBJ2-2; D gene ambiguous. CDR3 length equals 16 residues. The V end was cut by 0 bases, the J end by 0 bases, with 9 bases between. Per the germline V gene, CDR1 is SGHRS and CDR2 is YFSETQ. DNA for the CDR3: TGCGCCAGCAGCTTGGGTACTGCCGCGAACACCGGGGAGCTGTTTTTT. It translates to CASSLGTAANTGELFF.

The gene calls are TRBV27 and TRBJ1-5; tentative D call: TRBD1 (5 bases). V lost 3 bases and J lost 0, with 12 bases in between. The germline V gene has CDR1 MNHEY and CDR2 SMNVEV (reference sequence). The CDR3 covers 16 residues. CDR3 protein: CASSLAPGGSNQPQHF. The CDR3 nucleotides are TGTGCCAGCAGTTTGGCCCCGGGGGGTAGCAATCAGCCCCAGCATTTT.

J is TRBJ1-5 and V is TRBV11-2; D unclear. CDR1 and CDR2 from the germline V gene are SGHAT and FQNNGV. V was clipped by 0 bases and J by 4 bases, with 10 bases between them. The CDR3 is made up of 15 amino acids. CDR3 loop: CASSLDPGINQPQHF. CDR3 sequence (DNA): TGTGCCAGCAGCTTAGACCCGGGAATAAATCAGCCCCAGCATTTT. The full variable domain, its missing parts supplied by reference TRBV11-2 and TRBJ1-5, is EAGVAQSPRYKIIEKRQSVAFWCNPISGHATLYWYQQILGQGPKLLIQFQNNGVVDDSQLPKDRFSAERLKGVDSTLKIQPAKLEDSAVYLCASSLDPGINQPQHFGDGTRLSIL.

The rearrangement links TRBV19 to TRBJ1-5; D gene uncertain. The CDR3 has 12 amino acids. V was trimmed by 5 bases and J by 3 bases, leaving 5 bases between them. Germline CDR1 is LNHDA and CDR2 is SQIVND (reference sequence). The CDR3 here is CASSQFNQPQHF. The DNA of the CDR3 is TGTGCCAGTAGTCAGTTCAATCAGCCCCAGCATTTT.

This clone showed up just once. The CDR3 loop reads CASSFSGNRAIYEQYF. CDR3 coding DNA: TGTGCCAGCAGCTTCTCAGGGAACAGGGCTATCTACGAGCAGTACTTC. The chain couples TRBV5-8 to TRBJ2-7, with D maybe TRBD1 (6 bases). Per the germline V gene, CDR1 is SGHTS and CDR2 is YDEGEE. The CDR3 is made up of 16 amino acids. V was pared by 2 bases and J by 3 bases, with 18 bases between.

Written as DNA, the CDR3 is TGTGCCAGCGGGGGACGTCCAAGGGACACCTTC. It is translated as CASGGRPRDTF. This chain links TRBV2 with TRBJ1-2; a possible D gene is TRBD1 (5 bases). CDR1 is SNHLY and CDR2 is FYNNEI in the germline V gene. There are 11 residues in the CDR3. Trimming cost V 8 bases and J 12 bases, with 16 bases left between them.

The chain has TRBV5-4 and TRBJ2-5; a weak D match, TRBD1 (6 bases). The CDR3 is 17 residues long. Germline V CDR1 and CDR2: SGHNT, YYREEE (reference sequence). V was trimmed by 6 bases and J by 3 bases, leaving 24 bases between them. The chain's CDR3 is CASTTPARGRVEETQYF. The CDR3 region has the DNA TGTGCCAGCACCACCCCGGCCAGGGGTAGAGTGGAAGAGACCCAGTACTTC. The full variable domain, in which reference TRBV5-4 and TRBJ2-5 provide the parts outside the CDR3, is ETGVTQSPTHLIKTRGQQVTLRCSSQSGHNTVSWYQQALGQGPQFIFQYYREEENGRGNFPPRFSGLQFPNYSSELNVNALELDDSALYLCASTTPARGRVEETQYFGPGTRLLVL.

This clone appeared a single time. The same CDR3 can be traced to other DNA sequences in this sample. The CDR3, as DNA: TGTGCCAGCAGTGACTCAAACTCTGGGGCCAACGTCCTGACTTTC. Residues: CASSDSNSGANVLTF. The J gene is TRBJ2-6, the V gene TRBV6-4; no definite D call. Trimming took 0 bases from V and 0 from J, leaving 3 bases between them. The CDR3 runs 15 residues. Germline V gives CDR1 MRHNA, CDR2 SNTAGT.

The chain joins TRBV7-3 to TRBJ1-2; TRBD1 agrees at 9 bases. Looked up from germline, CDR1 is SGHTA and CDR2 is FQGTGA. The length of the CDR3 is 15 residues. The V and J ends lost 5 bases and 8 bases, in that order; junction bases with no gene match: 12. The CDR3 loop is CASSLMAGTGSGYTF. CDR3 DNA: TGTGCCAGCAGCCTAATGGCCGGGACAGGGAGCGGCTACACCTTC.

This clone was counted once. J is TRBJ2-7 and V is TRBV27; unclear D gene. This CDR3 has 14 amino acids. Between the trimmed V and J ends, which lost 6 bases and 0 bases, there was a span of 12 bases. Germline CDR1 reads MNHEY; CDR2 reads SMNVEV (reference sequence). The CDR3: CASRARLRSYEQYF. The DNA for the CDR3 is TGTGCCAGCAGGGCGCGTCTGCGCTCCTACGAGCAGTACTTC.

This clone was counted only a few times. The V call is TRBV10-3, the J call TRBJ2-3; 11 bases fit TRBD1. The CDR3 runs 16 residues. J gave up 3 bases and V 0 bases, and 2 bases lay outside the gene matches. Germline V gene lookup returns CDR1 ENHRY and CDR2 SYGVKD. Here the CDR3 reads CAISESGQGETDTQYF. Written as DNA, the CDR3 is TGTGCCATCAGTGAGTCGGGACAGGGGGAGACAGATACGCAGTATTTT.

This clone has only one observation. V gene TRBV28 combines with J gene TRBJ2-5; 9 positions agree with TRBD2. The CDR3 sequence is 22 residues long. J gave up 9 bases and V 2 bases, and 31 bases lay outside the gene matches. From germline, CDR1 is MDHEN and CDR2 SYDVKM. In nucleotides, the CDR3 is TGTGCCAGCAGTTTACCCGGCGGTTTTGTCGAGAACCGACCCGAGGGACTAGCAGCCCAGTACTTC. Protein product: CASSLPGGFVENRPEGLAAQYF.

This chain links TRBV5-1 with TRBJ2-1; D gene ambiguous. The length of the CDR3 is 14 residues. V was clipped by 4 bases and J by 4 bases, with 12 bases between them. Germline V gene lookup returns CDR1 SGHRS and CDR2 YFSETQ. Here the CDR3 DNA reads TGCGCCAGCAGCCCAGGAGTGAGTTACAATGAGCAGTTCTTC. This sequence encodes CASSPGVSYNEQFF.

This clone has more than one count but fewer than ten. The chain combines TRBV19 with TRBJ1-1; perhaps TRBD1 as D (6 bases). The CDR3 is 15 residues long. Germline-derived CDR1 and CDR2 are LNHDA and SQIVND (reference sequence). Between the trimmed V and J ends, which lost 1 base and 4 bases, there was a span of 13 bases. The CDR3 DNA follows: TGTGCCAGTAGTATAGGTGAGGGGGAACCCACTGAAGCTTTCTTT. Translation: CASSIGEGEPTEAFF.

The chain couples TRBV5-1 to TRBJ1-3, with TRBD1 matching 8 bases. Germline V gives CDR1 SGHRS, CDR2 YFSETQ. V was clipped by 0 bases and J by 0 bases; unmatched bases: 5. The CDR3 runs to 17 residues. The CDR3 coding sequence is TGCGCCAGCAGCTTGGGGGACAGGCCAACCTCTGGAAACACCATATATTTT. It is translated as CASSLGDRPTSGNTIYF.

CDR3 nucleotide sequence: TGTGCCAGCAGTCTGGGGACTAGTAGGAGCACAGATACGCAGTATTTT. Translated: CASSLGTSRSTDTQYF. V usage is TRBV27 and J usage is TRBJ2-3, with 8 bases matching TRBD2. The junction had 7 bases not matched to a gene; V was cut back by 5 bases and J by 0 bases. CDR3 length equals 16 residues. Germline-derived CDR1 and CDR2 are MNHEY and SMNVEV (reference sequence).

The chain couples TRBV27 to TRBJ2-7; 10 bases agree with TRBD2. The CDR3 totals 14 residues. V shed 7 bases and J 4 bases; nucleotides not matched to a gene: 7. Germline V lookup: CDR1 MNHEY, CDR2 SMNVEV (reference sequence). The CDR3 loop is CASNPGTSVYEQYF. The CDR3 DNA sequence: TGTGCCAGCAACCCCGGGACTAGCGTTTACGAGCAGTACTTC.

The table lists this clone with a count of one. This chain uses TRBV11-2 with TRBJ1-3; TRBD1 is a possible D gene (5 bases). The length of the CDR3 is 16 residues. From germline, CDR1 is SGHAT and CDR2 FQNNGV. V shed 1 base and J shed 4 bases, with 14 bases lying between them. CDR3 nucleotides: TGTGCCAGCAGCTTAGGAGGAGGGACGGCCGGAAACACCATATATTTT. Its translation: CASSLGGGTAGNTIYF.

The J gene is TRBJ2-7, the V gene TRBV7-3, with 8 bases lining up with TRBD1. The length of the CDR3 is 12 residues. The germline V gene encodes CDR1 SGHTA and CDR2 FQGTGA. The trim removed 5 bases at V and 7 bases at J, leaving 4 bases unmatched. The CDR3, as DNA: TGTGCCAGCAGCCGCGACAGGGGAGAGCAGTACTTC. This gives the protein CASSRDRGEQYF.

This clone was counted between two and nine times. V usage is TRBV5-1 and J usage is TRBJ2-2, with 8 bases identical to TRBD1. This CDR3 is 16 amino acids long. Germline trimming cut 7 bases from V and 0 bases from J; bases unmatched to any gene: 8. Germline CDR1 reads SGHRS; CDR2 reads YFSETQ. CDR3 sequence reads: CASRRDRGSNTGELFF. The CDR3 DNA reads as TGCGCCAGCCGCCGCGACAGGGGTTCGAACACCGGGGAGCTGTTTTTT.

V usage is TRBV27 and J usage is TRBJ1-5; D unclear. This CDR3 is built from 15 residues. Looked up from germline, CDR1 is MNHEY and CDR2 is SMNVEV (reference sequence). The V end was cut by 7 bases, the J end by 0 bases, with 13 bases between. CDR3: CASTPSTASNQPQHF. The CDR3 DNA reads as TGTGCCAGCACTCCCTCTACGGCTAGCAATCAGCCCCAGCATTTT.